This entry features one T cell receptor beta chain sequence. This clone showed up just once. Its cognate antigen has yet to be identified. One base away there is no much larger clone; base qualities are not given. These data originate in a study of shared clonotypes between healthy human individuals (dated by TCRdb to the early 2020s). Regarding the research as a whole: The cohort comprised a couple of women and three men aged 18 to 49 years. To increase sequencing depth and limit assay-specific biases, different laboratories used diverse techniques to prepare libraries and sequence TCR repertoires. To estimate repertoire size and how much clonotype sharing occurs between individuals, the study deeply sequenced the blood TCR repertoires of roughly 5 healthy adults. For each donor, three plates each were used for CD4 naive and CD4 memory, two plates were used for CD8 naive, and one plate was used for CD8 memory. Between about 0.85 and 9.5 billion PBMCs per donor were obtained by leukapheresis.

The CDR3 goes from the cysteine to the phenylalanine over 14 residues. Only CDR3 DNA is held: 42 bases, read in frame from base 1. CDR1 MDHEN and CDR2 SYDVKM are derived from the germline V gene. Trimming takes 2 bases from V and 7 bases from J, and the germline ends sit 14 bases apart. TCR CDR3 regions were amplified from genomic DNA by multiplex PCR using the deep immunoSEQ assay. Extracted genomic DNA from each cell subset was distributed evenly across all wells of several immunoSEQ 96-well plates, and each plate was treated as a replicate. Each replicate PCR for sorted subsets received approximately 200 ng genomic DNA, equal to about 29,000 T cell genomes. The purified libraries were quantified using a Qubit 3.0 fluorometer, sized with a Bioanalyzer 2100, and then quantified again using the KAPA Library Quantification kit. Every immunoSEQ 96-well plate was sequenced on a dedicated single-read 150-cycle Illumina NextSeq 550 flow cell. The authors' analysis ran thus. Because the immunoSEQ output included only junctional sequences and no quality scores, the filtering could not be the same as the filtering used for full-length reads. Sequences were annotated with PyIR, a Python wrapper for IgBLAST v1.9, and V/J genes and CDR3 were assigned using IMGT germline references. Any read was removed if the V/J assignment was weak (E-value above 1e-6), the CDR3 was missing, or the read contained stop codons, out-of-frame junctions, or ambiguous translated residues. V3J clonotypes were defined as sequences sharing the same inferred V gene, J gene, and CDR3 amino acid sequence. Percentage overlap between repertoires was computed as shared unique clonotypes divided by the size of the smaller repertoire. Richness of each repertoire was evaluated using RTK rarefaction, the Chao1 estimator, and Recon v2.1 estimates of unobserved clonotypes. Generation probabilities were computed with OLGA for all TCRbeta clonotypes obtained by the gDNA method from a handful of donors. Held by TCRdb, this immuneACCESS table contains in-frame sequences only and omits some clones. Under half of the omission traces to an unresolved V gene where checked; the cause of the rest is unknown. Clone size and the V and J calls come from that table; the DNA yielded D and trimming. For this sample there are about 1.1 million clones; 60% to 80% appear just once. The ten largest account for 0.7% to 0.95% of the sample.

Healthy HIV-negative adults with no recently reported acute infections or vaccinations were included as donors. Every donor was a Caucasian adult living in Nashville, Tennessee, USA. CD4+ T cells were enriched through magnetic negative selection, after which naive cells were positively selected on CD45RA and the remaining negative fraction served as the memory subset. Blood was obtained by leukapheresis, after which PBMCs were separated by Ficoll-Histopaque density gradient centrifugation and cryopreserved in liquid nitrogen vapor phase. Analytical flow cytometry was used to check the purity and quantity of each magnetically sorted T cell population. Genomic DNA was isolated from each sorted fraction and quantified by UV absorbance on a Nanodrop 2000c. General conclusions and limits of the study: Only blood was sampled, and tissue TCR repertoires likely differ from those in blood. Higher generation probabilities were observed for clonotypes shared by all four sorted-subset donors than for non-shared clonotypes. Incomplete sequencing was indicated by rarefaction of sorted-subset datasets, despite the large sequencing depth. Pairwise subsampling indicated that sequencing depth was expected to affect the degree of clonotype sharing among donors. When a handful of donors were compared, the shared fraction of clonotypes was about 5% for naive CD4, roughly 3.3% for naive CD8, more than 2% for memory CD4, and 0.4% for memory CD8. Because the study included only a small number of donors, the genetic and exposure-history diversity represented was limited. Naive subsets generally had larger estimated clonotype richness than memory subsets.

The receptor comes from a man between 18 and 29 years old in good health. Some clones in this sample may be carry-over from other donors' samples. Input material: memory CD4+ T cells from PBMCs. The meaning of the sample's cell subset or site label: CD45RA-negative fraction. The sequence joins TRBV28 to TRBJ1-2; the D gene lacks a confident call. CDR3 loop: CASSLGALGFGYTF. The DNA sequence is TGTGCCAGCAGTTTAGGTGCACTGGGGTTTGGCTACACCTTC.